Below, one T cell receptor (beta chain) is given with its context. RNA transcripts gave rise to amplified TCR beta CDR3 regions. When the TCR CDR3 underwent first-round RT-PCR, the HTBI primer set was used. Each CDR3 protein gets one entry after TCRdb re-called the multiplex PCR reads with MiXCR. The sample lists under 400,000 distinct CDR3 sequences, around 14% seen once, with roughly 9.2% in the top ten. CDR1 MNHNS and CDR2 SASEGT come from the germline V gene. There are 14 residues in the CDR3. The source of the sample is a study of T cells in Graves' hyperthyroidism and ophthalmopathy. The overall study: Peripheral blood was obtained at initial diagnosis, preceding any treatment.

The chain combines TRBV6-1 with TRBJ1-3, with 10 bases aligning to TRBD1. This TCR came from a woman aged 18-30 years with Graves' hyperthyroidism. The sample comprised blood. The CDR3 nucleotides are TGTGCTACAAGGACAGGGGGTTCTGGAAACACCATATATTTT. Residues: CATRTGGSGNTIYF.